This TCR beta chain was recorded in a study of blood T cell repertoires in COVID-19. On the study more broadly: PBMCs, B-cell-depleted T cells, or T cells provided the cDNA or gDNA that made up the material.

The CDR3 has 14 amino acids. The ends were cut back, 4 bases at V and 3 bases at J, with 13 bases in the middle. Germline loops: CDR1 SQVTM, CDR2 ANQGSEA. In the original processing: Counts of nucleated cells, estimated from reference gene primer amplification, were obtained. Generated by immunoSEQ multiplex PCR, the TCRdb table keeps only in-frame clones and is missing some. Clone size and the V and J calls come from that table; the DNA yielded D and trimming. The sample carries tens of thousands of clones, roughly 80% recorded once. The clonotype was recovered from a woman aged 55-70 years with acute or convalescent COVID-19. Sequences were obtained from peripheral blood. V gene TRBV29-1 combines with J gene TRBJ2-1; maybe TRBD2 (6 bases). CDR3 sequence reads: CSVVGSGGYNEQFF. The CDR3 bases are TGCAGCGTTGTGGGCTCCGGGGGCTACAATGAGCAGTTCTTC.